These 32 T cell receptor beta chains originate from one sample sequenced in a study of blood T cell repertoires in COVID-19. Sequencing was performed with immunoSEQ multiplex PCR; in TCRdb, only in-frame clones are kept and a portion is missing. The sample includes about 230,000 clones, roughly 83% seen only once; the top ten take 27%. Sequenced input: peripheral blood. All receptors derive from a man aged 40-50 years with acute or convalescent COVID-19.

The chain employs TRBV11-2 and TRBJ2-1; unclear D gene. Trimming removed 5 bases at V and 4 bases at J, with 3 bases between. Germline assignment: CDR1 SGHAT and CDR2 FQNNGV. The CDR3 is 11 amino acids. CDR3 coding DNA: TGTGCCAGCAGCGTATACAATGAGCAGTTCTTC. The encoded protein is CASSVYNEQFF. Filled out from reference TRBV11-2 and TRBJ2-1, the complete variable domain reads EAGVAQSPRYKIIEKRQSVAFWCNPISGHATLYWYQQILGQGPKLLIQFQNNGVVDDSQLPKDRFSAERLKGVDSTLKIQPAKLEDSAVYLCASSVYNEQFFGPGTRLTVL.

This chain uses TRBV19 with TRBJ2-5; 8 nucleotides agree with TRBD1. The germline gives CDR1 LNHDA, CDR2 SQIVND (reference sequence). This CDR3 spans 17 amino acids. Trimming cost V 0 bases and J 5 bases; bases outside gene matches: 11. The CDR3 DNA sequence: TGTGCCAGTAGTATAGATAGGGGGACAGGCGGTGTGGAGACCCAGTACTTC. It translates to CASSIDRGTGGVETQYF.

V gene TRBV10-3 combines with J gene TRBJ1-2; D is possibly TRBD1 (6 bases). There are 13 residues in the CDR3. Germline CDR1 ENHRY, CDR2 SYGVKD. Trimming left V 4 bases short and J 7 bases short, with 13 bases between. The CDR3 sequence is CAISGPGEAGYTF. CDR3 coding DNA: TGTGCCATCAGTGGTCCAGGGGAAGCTGGCTACACCTTC.

This clone was detected a few times. The chain couples TRBV18 to TRBJ2-7; D is undetermined. CDR3 size: 12 residues. V lost 5 bases to trimming and J lost 0 bases, with 5 bases between them. Germline CDR1 and CDR2: KGHSH and LQKENI. In DNA, the CDR3 is TGTGCCAGCTCAAAGAGCTCCTACGAGCAGTACTTC. Its translation: CASSKSSYEQYF.

V usage is TRBV7-9 and J usage is TRBJ2-3; 10 bases agree with TRBD2. Trimming took 5 bases from V and 0 from J; bases not matched to a gene: 8. Germline CDR1 and CDR2: SEHNR and FQNEAQ (reference sequence). CDR3 length equals 17 residues. This chain's CDR3 is CASSPAGTSASTDTQYF. In DNA, the CDR3 is TGTGCCAGCAGCCCGGCGGGGACTAGCGCTAGCACAGATACGCAGTATTTT.

The chain uses TRBV3-1 (or the pseudogene TRBV3-2) and TRBJ1-4; D gene uncertain. The CDR3 is made up of 15 amino acids. V lost 0 bases and J 5 bases, leaving 10 bases between the germline ends. Looked up from germline, CDR1 is LGHDT and CDR2 is YNNKEL (reference sequence). The CDR3 reads CASSQDGRENEKLFF. CDR3 DNA: TGTGCCAGCAGCCAAGATGGGAGGGAAAATGAAAAACTGTTTTTT.

This sequence joins TRBV10-3 and TRBJ1-1; tentative D call: TRBD1 (5 bases). CDR1 is ENHRY, CDR2 SYGVKD, per germline. This CDR3 has 13 residues. Trimming pared 3 bases from V and 7 bases from J, leaving 12 bases between. The CDR3 loop is CAISDSGGNEAFF. Here the CDR3 DNA reads TGTGCCATCAGTGATTCCGGGGGAAATGAAGCTTTCTTT.

V usage is TRBV27 and J usage is TRBJ2-7, with a weak D call TRBD1 (5 bases). Germline V gives CDR1 MNHEY, CDR2 SMNVEV (reference sequence). CDR3 length equals 13 residues. V lost 5 bases to trimming and J lost 2 bases, with 10 bases between them. Written as DNA, the CDR3 is TGTGCCAGCAGTCCGCAGGACACCTACGAGCAGTACTTC. Translating it yields CASSPQDTYEQYF.

V is TRBV2 and J is TRBJ2-5; D is possibly TRBD2 (6 bases). V lost 7 bases and J lost 4, with 10 bases in between. The CDR3 spans 12 residues. Germline CDR1 and CDR2: SNHLY and FYNNEI. CDR3 region: CASNRAGETQYF. The CDR3 DNA reads TGTGCCAGCAATCGAGCGGGAGAGACCCAGTACTTC.

V usage is TRBV18 and J usage is TRBJ1-5, with 7 bases aligning to TRBD1. The V gene end was trimmed by 5 bases and the J gene end by 3 bases; junction bases not matched to a gene: 4. The CDR3 extends over 14 amino acids. Germline V gives CDR1 KGHSH, CDR2 LQKENI. The CDR3 DNA reads TGTGCCAGCTCAGGTGGACAGGTCAATCAGCCCCAGCATTTT. It is translated as CASSGGQVNQPQHF.

This chain connects TRBV29-1 to TRBJ2-5; 7 bases map to TRBD2. V gave up 7 bases and J gave up 9 bases; unmatched junction bases: 20. Germline CDR1 and CDR2: SQVTM and ANQGSEA. The CDR3 covers 15 residues. CDR3 nucleotide sequence: TGCAGCGCCTACGTGTCTAGCGGAGATACTGGCCCCCAGTACTTC. It is translated as CSAYVSSGDTGPQYF.

This chain links TRBV10-3 with TRBJ2-3; maybe TRBD2 (5 bases). The germline CDR1 and CDR2 sequences are ENHRY and SYGVKD. The CDR3 loop spans 13 amino acids. Trimming removed 4 bases at V and 2 bases at J, with 7 bases between. The CDR3 reads CAISGDYTDTQYF. DNA of the CDR3: TGTGCCATCAGTGGAGACTACACAGATACGCAGTATTTT.

The chain uses TRBV12-3 or TRBV12-4 and TRBJ2-4; D is perhaps TRBD1 (5 bases). The CDR3 is 13 amino acids. The ends were cut back, 1 base at V and 9 bases at J, with 10 bases in the middle. The CDR3 nucleotides read TGTGCCAGCAGTTTAGGGCAGGGTAGCATTCAGTACTTC. It yields the protein CASSLGQGSIQYF.

The chain links TRBV7-2 to TRBJ1-6; 9 nucleotides agree with TRBD1. The CDR3 is 14 amino acids. Germline V gene sequence: CDR1 SGHTA, CDR2 FQGNSA. V shed 4 bases and J 8 bases; nucleotides not matched to a gene: 3. As DNA, the CDR3 is TGTGCCAGCAGCTCGAGACAGGGGGATTCACCCCTCCACTTT. Amino acid sequence: CASSSRQGDSPLHF.

The V and J genes are TRBV19 and TRBJ1-5, with TRBD1 identical over 8 bases. With V trimmed by 4 bases and J by 5 bases, 4 bases remained unmatched. Germline V lookup: CDR1 LNHDA, CDR2 SQIVND (reference sequence). The CDR3 covers 14 residues. The CDR3 coding sequence is TGTGCCAGTAGTACTGACAGGGGCTATCAGCCCCAGCATTTT. Protein sequence: CASSTDRGYQPQHF.

Of note for this clone: The identical CDR3 is also encoded by other nucleotide sequences in the sample. The J gene is TRBJ1-2, the V gene TRBV5-1; TRBD1 matches at 7 bases. This CDR3 region has 13 residues. Germline lookup yields CDR1 SGHRS and CDR2 YFSETQ. After removal of 3 bases from V and 3 bases from J, the junction contained 2 bases not matched to a gene. This CDR3 reads CASSSTGDYGYTF. The CDR3 DNA follows: TGCGCCAGCAGCTCTACAGGGGACTATGGCTACACCTTC.

This chain joins TRBV11-2 and TRBJ1-1; 8 bases agree with TRBD1. Looked up from germline, CDR1 is SGHAT and CDR2 is FQNNGV. This CDR3 contains 16 residues. Trimming removed 2 bases from V and 4 bases from J; junction bases left unmatched: 9. Here the CDR3 reads CASSLNTGGAFTEAFF. The CDR3 region has the DNA TGTGCCAGCAGCTTAAACACAGGGGGGGCGTTCACTGAAGCTTTCTTT.

This clone has only one observation. This chain connects TRBV7-2 to TRBJ2-2, with a tentative D call TRBD1 (6 bases). Trimming took 4 bases from V and 1 from J, leaving 13 bases between them. The CDR3 is made up of 16 amino acids. Germline loops: CDR1 SGHTA, CDR2 FQGNSA. CDR3 loop: CASSYTGNRNTGELFF. CDR3 nucleotides: TGTGCCAGCAGCTACACAGGGAACCGGAACACCGGGGAGCTGTTTTTT.

This chain connects TRBV29-1 to TRBJ2-1; 9 positions match TRBD1. The germline gives CDR1 SQVTM, CDR2 ANQGSEA. V lost 3 bases, J lost 4 bases, and 7 bases stayed unmatched. The CDR3 is made up of 15 amino acids. CDR3 sequence reads: CSVDRTGDGYNEQFF. In nucleotides, the CDR3 is TGCAGCGTTGACAGGACAGGGGACGGGTACAATGAGCAGTTCTTC.

CDR3 amino acids: CASSPGTGQFF. DNA of the CDR3: TGTGCCAGCTCACCCGGGACAGGGCAGTTCTTC. The chain couples TRBV18 to TRBJ2-1; 8 nucleotides agree with TRBD1. Germline V CDR1 and CDR2: KGHSH, LQKENI. This CDR3 is built from 11 residues. The V gene end was trimmed by 3 bases and the J gene end by 12 bases; junction bases not matched to a gene: 1.

V is TRBV5-4 and J is TRBJ2-5, with TRBD2 identical over 8 bases. There are 15 residues in the CDR3. V shed 4 bases and J 5 bases; nucleotides not matched to a gene: 10. Germline loops: CDR1 SGHNT, CDR2 YYREEE (reference sequence). The CDR3 sequence: CASSDSGGRRETQYF. In DNA, the CDR3 is TGTGCCAGCAGCGATTCTGGCGGGAGGAGGGAGACCCAGTACTTC.

The V call is TRBV6-5, the J call TRBJ1-3; no clear D gene. The CDR3 consists of 15 residues. The germline V gene encodes CDR1 MNHEY and CDR2 SVGAGI. The ends were cut back, 2 bases at V and 0 bases at J, with 8 bases in the middle. For the CDR3, the DNA is TGTGCCAGCAGTTACAGATGGAGCTCTGGAAACACCATATATTTT. It translates to CASSYRWSSGNTIYF.

This clone was seen once. This sequence joins TRBV12-3 or TRBV12-4 and TRBJ1-2; 8 bases align to TRBD1. Unmatched junction bases numbered 4, after V lost 7 bases and J lost 3 bases. The CDR3 is made up of 13 amino acids. CDR3 DNA: TGTGCCAGCACCAAGGACAGGGACTATGGCTACACCTTC. Its protein product is CASTKDRDYGYTF.

The CDR3 spells CASSQNTANTGELFF. The CDR3 DNA is TGCGCCAGCAGCCAGAACACAGCCAACACCGGGGAGCTGTTTTTT. J is TRBJ2-2 and V is TRBV4-1, with D hard to call. The CDR3 covers 15 residues. Trimming shortened V by 3 bases and J by 2 bases, and 10 bases separated the two germline ends. Looked up from germline, CDR1 is MGHRA and CDR2 is YSYEKL.

This clone has just one count. The chain combines TRBV27 with TRBJ2-3; TRBD1 aligns across 9 bases. Germline CDR1 and CDR2: MNHEY and SMNVEV (reference sequence). V dropped 2 bases and J dropped 4; count of bases not matched to a gene: 10. This CDR3 comprises 17 residues. CDR3 coding DNA: TGTGCCAGCAGTTTAATCGGGACAGGGCCCGGCCCAGATACGCAGTATTTT. Amino acid sequence: CASSLIGTGPGPDTQYF.

The chain carries TRBV5-1 and TRBJ1-2; a weak D match, TRBD1 (6 bases). Germline V gene sequence: CDR1 SGHRS, CDR2 YFSETQ. The CDR3 has 14 amino acids. Trimming pared 0 bases from V and 6 bases from J, leaving 12 bases between. In nucleotides, the CDR3 is TGCGCCAGCAGCTTGGCGTGGGACACCCATGGCTACACCTTC. Its protein is CASSLAWDTHGYTF.

The chain uses TRBV7-2 and TRBJ1-5; 7 bases match TRBD1. The length of the CDR3 is 15 residues. CDR1 is SGHTA and CDR2 is FQGNSA in the germline V gene. V shed 5 bases and J 3 bases; nucleotides not matched to a gene: 7. CDR3 region: CASSLRTGPNQPQHF. In DNA, the CDR3 is TGTGCCAGCAGCCTACGGACAGGCCCCAATCAGCCCCAGCATTTT.

CDR3 in amino acids: CASSPGQVVGEQFF. Here the CDR3 DNA reads TGCGCCAGCAGTCCCGGACAGGTGGTCGGTGAGCAGTTCTTC. The V call is TRBV5-1, the J call TRBJ2-1; TRBD1 matches 7 bases. The CDR3 runs to 14 residues. V gave up 5 bases and J gave up 9 bases; unmatched junction bases: 11. Germline V gene lookup returns CDR1 SGHRS and CDR2 YFSETQ.

V gene TRBV28 combines with J gene TRBJ2-5; 8 nucleotides line up with TRBD1. Germline V gene sequence: CDR1 MDHEN, CDR2 SYDVKM. The CDR3 has 15 residues. V trimming: 8 bases; J trimming: 5 bases; junction bases outside the gene matches: 13. CDR3 region: CASLDRALYGETQYF. Written as DNA, the CDR3 is TGTGCCAGCTTGGACAGGGCCTTATATGGGGAGACCCAGTACTTC.

The chain carries TRBV12-3 or TRBV12-4 and TRBJ1-1; possibly TRBD1 for D (5 bases). This CDR3 is built from 12 residues. Trimming pared 7 bases from V and 11 bases from J, leaving 17 bases between. CDR3 DNA sequence: TGTGCCAGCACCCCGGACACTCAGGTTGCTTTCTTT. Translated, it gives CASTPDTQVAFF.

In this sample, this clone turned up once. This chain joins TRBV7-9 and TRBJ2-7; 10 bases agree with TRBD1. CDR3 length equals 15 residues. Germline V gene sequence: CDR1 SEHNR, CDR2 FQNEAQ (reference sequence). V gave up 3 bases and J gave up 4 bases; unmatched junction bases: 6. The CDR3 is CASSLGDRGPYEQYF. As DNA, the CDR3 is TGTGCCAGCAGCTTGGGGGACAGGGGACCTTACGAGCAGTACTTC.

J is TRBJ2-2 and V is TRBV6-2 or TRBV6-3, with TRBD2 as a possible D gene (5 bases). Germline lookup yields CDR1 MNHEY and CDR2 SVGEGT. CDR3 length equals 14 residues. V was clipped by 6 bases and J by 7 bases, with 15 bases between them. As DNA, the CDR3 is TGTGCCAGCAGCCGACTCGGTCGGGGCGGGGAGCTGTTTTTT. Its protein product is CASSRLGRGGELFF.